Below are 24 T cell receptor beta chains sequenced from a single sample in a study of regulatory T cells in long-lasting Graves disease listed by TCRdb under 2021. Library construction relied on multiplex PCR. The sample was run on an Illumina HiSeq 4000. To build TCR beta libraries, CDR3 regions were amplified by Arm-PCR using iRepertoire HTBI primers. TCRdb took the public reads, trimmed them with fastp at Q25, ran MiXCR for clone calling and kept in-frame beta chains. One record per CDR3 amino acid sequence lists the most common genes and DNA. Here the sample has approximately 400,000 distinct CDR3 sequences; 15% occur a single time. The ten largest clones capture roughly 17% of the sample. The sample's time point label, decoded: newly diagnosed GD, antithyroid drugs for less than 3 months. RNA was extracted from PBMCs in TRIzol for both TCR sequencing and RNA sequencing. The same data also went into a second study, on T cells in Graves' hyperthyroidism and ophthalmopathy.

The source was peripheral blood mononuclear cells (PBMCs), collected at new diagnosis, from a patient treated with antithyroid drugs. These receptors were obtained from a woman in her thirties with Graves disease. Donor details come from another sample of the same person, matched by shared clones.

This clonotype was counted only a few times. This may arise from a read error, as a much more abundant clone is one base away. The chain is built from TRBV11-2 and TRBJ2-7; possibly TRBD2 for D (5 bases). V shed 3 bases and J shed 7 bases, with 10 bases lying between them. The CDR3 extends over 12 amino acids. Germline V gives CDR1 SGHAT, CDR2 FQNNGV. CDR3 amino acids: CASSFFGGEQYF. The CDR3 nucleotides read TGTGCCAGCAGCTTCTTCGGCGGGGAGCAGTACTTC.

At least ten counts were recorded for this clonotype. The V gene is TRBV20-1, the J gene TRBJ2-5; tentatively, D is TRBD2 (6 bases). Trimming pared 0 bases from V and 5 bases from J, leaving 19 bases between. This CDR3 is built from 16 residues. Germline V gene lookup returns CDR1 DFQATT and CDR2 SNEGSKA (reference sequence). Here the CDR3 reads CSARDSETSWAETQYF. In DNA form, the CDR3 reads TGCAGTGCTAGAGATTCGGAGACTAGTTGGGCGGAGACCCAGTACTTC.

The chain joins TRBV4-2 to TRBJ2-1; the D gene is possibly TRBD1 (5 bases). V dropped 0 bases and J dropped 8 bases, with 14 bases sitting between them. Germline V lookup: CDR1 LGHNA, CDR2 YNFKEQ. The CDR3 consists of 15 residues. The CDR3 DNA reads TGTGCCAGCAGCCAAGATTGGACAAAGGGCGATGAGCAGTTCTTC. Translated, it gives CASSQDWTKGDEQFF.

This chain uses TRBV20-1 with TRBJ1-5; tentatively, D is TRBD1 (6 bases). From germline, CDR1 is DFQATT and CDR2 SNEGSKA (reference sequence). V was cut by 1 base and J by 1 base, with 14 bases left in between. This CDR3 has 16 residues. CDR3 loop: CSARAIQGASNQPQHF. In nucleotides, the CDR3 is TGCAGTGCTAGAGCCATACAGGGTGCGAGCAATCAGCCCCAGCATTTT.

This clonotype was seen only once. With only one base between it and a far larger clone, this is likely a read error. V gene TRBV12-3 or TRBV12-4 combines with J gene TRBJ2-7; perhaps TRBD2 as D (7 bases). V was trimmed by 1 base and J by 12 bases, leaving 34 bases between them. The CDR3 consists of 19 residues. The CDR3 reads CASSLVVAVWPEGGETRYF. The DNA for the CDR3 is TGTGCCAGCAGTTTAGTAGTGGCAGTCTGGCCCGAAGGGGGGGAGACCCGGTACTTC.

There are a few counts of this clonotype. The rearrangement uses TRBV20-1 and TRBJ2-1; 13 bases agree with TRBD2. Germline V gives CDR1 DFQATT, CDR2 SNEGSKA (reference sequence). This CDR3 has 16 amino acids. V lost 1 base to trimming and J lost 4 bases; unmatched junction nucleotides: 4. The CDR3 is CSARALAGGRYNEQFF. The CDR3 DNA reads as TGCAGTGCTAGAGCACTAGCGGGAGGGCGGTACAATGAGCAGTTCTTC.

This clonotype was found a few times. The rearrangement links TRBV14 to TRBJ2-1, with D possibly being TRBD2 (6 bases). The CDR3 sequence is 16 residues long. V lost 0 bases, J lost 8 bases, and 17 bases lay in between. CDR1 SGHDN and CDR2 FVKESK come from the germline V gene. CDR3 coding DNA: TGTGCCAGCAGCCAAGATCCATGGTCCTCGGGGGATGAGCAGTTCTTC. Its protein product is CASSQDPWSSGDEQFF. Full variable domain (outside the CDR3, taken from reference TRBV14 and TRBJ2-1): EAGVTQFPSHSVIEKGQTVTLRCDPISGHDNLYWYRRVMGKEIKFLLHFVKESKQDESGMPNNRFLAERTGGTYSTLKVQPAELEDSGVYFCASSQDPWSSGDEQFFGPGTRLTVL.

This clonotype came up many times. The genes are TRBV13 and TRBJ2-7; TRBD2 is a possible D gene (5 bases). The CDR3 sequence is 14 residues long. From germline, CDR1 is PRHDT and CDR2 FYEKMQ (reference sequence). V shed 0 bases and J shed 3 bases, with 9 bases lying between them. CDR3 residues: CASSLGRGDYEQYF. The CDR3 coding sequence is TGTGCCAGCAGCTTAGGACGGGGAGACTACGAGCAGTACTTC.

This clonotype was counted ten times or more. V and J are TRBV3-1 and TRBJ2-5, with 7 nucleotides matching TRBD1. From germline, CDR1 is LGHDT and CDR2 YNNKEL (reference sequence). Germline trimming cut 3 bases from V and 0 bases from J; bases unmatched to any gene: 7. The CDR3 spans 16 residues. In DNA form, the CDR3 reads TGTGCCAGCAGCCAGACGACAGGGCCGTACCAAGAGACCCAGTACTTC. Amino acid sequence: CASSQTTGPYQETQYF.

The chain links TRBV11-3 to TRBJ1-1; the match to TRBD1 covers 7 bases. The CDR3 runs to 15 residues. The junction had 11 bases not matched to a gene; V was cut back by 5 bases and J by 5 bases. The V gene's germline CDR1 is SGHNT and CDR2 YENEEA. CDR3 in DNA: TGTGCCAGCAGCCAGAAGGGACAGTTGGTGACTGAAGCTTTCTTT. This encodes CASSQKGQLVTEAFF.

This clonotype has ten or more counts. This chain connects TRBV12-5 to TRBJ2-5; 10 bases are shared with TRBD2. The CDR3 totals 15 residues. Per germline, CDR1 LGHNT and CDR2 FRNRAP. With 2 bases clipped from V and 5 bases from J, the junction kept 5 bases outside the gene matches. The CDR3 bases are TGTGCTAGTGGTTTGTCTAGCGGGAGATGGGAGACCCAGTACTTC. This translates into CASGLSSGRWETQYF. Full variable domain (rest looked up from reference TRBV12-5 and TRBJ2-5): DARVTQTPRHKVTEMGQEVTMRCQPILGHNTVFWYRQTMMQGLELLAYFRNRAPLDDSGMPKDRFSAEMPDATLATLKIQPSEPRDSAVYFCASGLSSGRWETQYFGPGTRLLVL.

This clonotype came up many times. V and J are TRBV6-2 or TRBV6-3 and TRBJ2-2; D uncertain. Germline CDR1 is MNHEY and CDR2 is SVGEGT. The ends were cut back, 6 bases at V and 5 bases at J, with 19 bases in the middle. The CDR3 consists of 16 residues. CDR3 bases: TGTGCCAGCAGCGCAGTGGGTAGGGTGAGAACCGGGGAGCTGTTTTTT. As protein: CASSAVGRVRTGELFF.

This clonotype has at least ten counts. The CDR3 DNA reads TGTGCCAGCACCGCTGGGACCTATGGCTACACCTTC. Protein sequence: CASTAGTYGYTF. The chain joins TRBV2 to TRBJ1-2; D may be TRBD1 (5 bases). The CDR3 has 12 amino acids. The germline V gene encodes CDR1 SNHLY and CDR2 FYNNEI. V was pared by 7 bases and J by 4 bases, with 10 bases between.

This clonotype was observed a handful of times. The rearrangement uses TRBV29-1 and TRBJ1-1; TRBD1 agrees at 7 bases. With 8 bases clipped from V and 8 bases from J, the junction kept 11 bases outside the gene matches. The CDR3 covers 12 residues. CDR1 is SQVTM and CDR2 is ANQGSEA in the germline V gene. The CDR3 sequence is CSLGGVGQEAFF. Here the CDR3 DNA reads TGCAGCCTCGGGGGGGTGGGACAGGAAGCTTTCTTT.

This sequence joins TRBV14 and TRBJ1-2; D is uncertain. From germline, CDR1 is SGHDN and CDR2 FVKESK. The CDR3 has 14 amino acids. V lost 2 bases and J 6 bases, leaving 13 bases between the germline ends. The CDR3 nucleotides read TGTGCCAGCAGCCAACCTAGTATGTCTGATGGCTACACCTTC. Its protein product is CASSQPSMSDGYTF.

This clonotype was seen repeatedly, ten times or more. This sequence joins TRBV12-5 and TRBJ1-1; no reliable D call. The CDR3 loop spans 15 amino acids. V was shortened by 1 base and J by 1 base, with 10 bases between the two germline ends. Germline V gene lookup returns CDR1 LGHNT and CDR2 FRNRAP. The CDR3 sequence is CASGLARRPNTEAFF. In nucleotides, the CDR3 is TGTGCTAGTGGTTTGGCCCGCCGACCGAACACTGAAGCTTTCTTT.

This clonotype was counted between two and nine times. The chain has TRBV7-3 and TRBJ2-1, with 10 bases that match TRBD1. Germline values: CDR1 SGHTA, CDR2 FQGTGA. The CDR3 runs to 16 residues. V was clipped by 1 base and J by 8 bases; unmatched bases: 8. For the CDR3, the DNA is TGTGCCAGCAGCTTAAGGGAGACAGGGGGCTTGGATGAGCAGTTCTTC. It codes for CASSLRETGGLDEQFF. Full variable domain (remainder filled in from reference TRBV7-3 and TRBJ2-1): GAGVSQTPSNKVTEKGKYVELRCDPISGHTALYWYRQSLGQGPEFLIYFQGTGAADDSGLPNDRFFAVRPEGSVSTLKIQRTERGDSAVYLCASSLRETGGLDEQFFGPGTRLTVL.

This clonotype was seen many times. The V and J genes are TRBV6-1 and TRBJ2-5, with D possibly matching TRBD2 (6 bases). This CDR3 spans 19 amino acids. Trimming left V 1 base short and J 2 bases short, with 23 bases between. Germline assignment: CDR1 MNHNS and CDR2 SASEGT. CDR3: CASSEESISLVLAQETQYF. The CDR3 bases are TGTGCCAGCAGTGAAGAATCCATCTCATTGGTACTAGCACAAGAGACCCAGTACTTC.

Worth noting for this clonotype: A much larger clone sits a single nucleotide away, making a read error possible. The J gene is TRBJ2-5, the V gene TRBV30; possible D gene TRBD2, 5 bases. CDR1 is GTSNPN and CDR2 is SVGIG in the germline V gene (reference sequence). This CDR3 is 16 amino acids long. The germline V and J ends were trimmed by 3 bases and 11 bases, with 28 bases remaining between them. CDR3 nucleotide sequence: TGTGCCTGGAGAGATTCTCTAGCCTTCTCCTACAGTGAGCAGTACTTC. It yields the protein CAWRDSLAFSYSEQYF.

This clonotype was seen repeatedly, ten times or more. The chain combines TRBV6-1 with TRBJ2-3; 7 bases align to TRBD2. Germline CDR1 is MNHNS and CDR2 is SASEGT. V trimming: 6 bases; J trimming: 5 bases; junction bases outside the gene matches: 11. CDR3 size: 15 residues. The CDR3 loop is CASSLGLDNQDTQYF. The CDR3, as DNA: TGTGCCAGCAGCCTAGGACTAGATAATCAAGATACGCAGTATTTT.

In this sample, this clonotype turned up many times. The chain couples TRBV7-3 to TRBJ2-2; no firm D call. V was clipped by 5 bases and J by 0 bases, with 4 bases between them. This CDR3 is built from 13 residues. The germline V gene has CDR1 SGHTA and CDR2 FQGTGA. In nucleotides, the CDR3 is TGTGCCAGCAGCAGTACGAACACCGGGGAGCTGTTTTTT. Encoded protein: CASSSTNTGELFF. The full variable domain, completed using reference TRBV7-3 and TRBJ2-2, is GAGVSQTPSNKVTEKGKYVELRCDPISGHTALYWYRQSLGQGPEFLIYFQGTGAADDSGLPNDRFFAVRPEGSVSTLKIQRTERGDSAVYLCASSSTNTGELFFGEGSRLTVL.

The sample holds many counts of this clonotype. The chain recombines TRBV30 with TRBJ2-2; D ambiguous. Germline V gene lookup returns CDR1 GTSNPN and CDR2 SVGIG (reference sequence). There are 13 residues in the CDR3. Trimming removed 3 bases at V and 8 bases at J, with 13 bases between. The CDR3 DNA reads as TGTGCCTGGAGAATGACCGCGGTGGGGGAGCTGTTTTTT. Its protein product is CAWRMTAVGELFF.

This clonotype was recorded many times. The V call is TRBV12-3 or TRBV12-4, the J call TRBJ2-1; 9 bases align to TRBD1. The V and J ends lost 3 bases and 6 bases, in that order; junction bases with no gene match: 6. This CDR3 has 15 residues. The CDR3 DNA reads as TGTGCCAGCAGTTTGTTACAGGGGGCAGGCAATGAGCAGTTCTTC. Its translation: CASSLLQGAGNEQFF.

This clonotype was seen at least ten times. The rearrangement uses TRBV5-1 and TRBJ2-1; D possibly uses TRBD1 or TRBD2 (5 bases each). Germline CDR1 SGHRS, CDR2 YFSETQ. This CDR3 is built from 15 residues. Trimming took off 1 base at V and 7 bases at J, with 15 bases between the two ends. This chain's CDR3 is CASSLPPGAKNEQFF. The CDR3 bases are TGCGCCAGCAGCTTGCCCCCCGGGGCGAAGAATGAGCAGTTCTTC. Full variable domain (rest looked up from reference TRBV5-1 and TRBJ2-1): KAGVTQTPRYLIKTRGQQVTLSCSPISGHRSVSWYQQTPGQGLQFLFEYFSETQRNKGNFPGRFSGRQFSNSRSEMNVSTLELGDSALYLCASSLPPGAKNEQFFGPGTRLTVL.